Sequencing of this T cell receptor beta chain was carried out in a study of cytomegalovirus exposure and HLA in healthy donors. In its sample, this clone ranks as medium-sized (0.01 to 0.1%). Its antigen is unknown. General study findings and limits: In a later analysis, the majority of CMV-associated beta chains seemingly showed HLA restriction. Segments of the TCR beta V type were, in most cases, productive about 90% or about 30% of the time in an earlier analysis. The CMV antigen specificity of a few CMV-associated chains was confirmed through in vitro analysis.

Trimming took 2 bases from V and 10 from J; bases not matched to a gene: 5. The CDR3 is made up of 13 amino acids. The germline gives CDR1 MRHNA, CDR2 SNTAGT. The PCR had 60 Vbeta and 13 Jbeta primers. Clones were sequenced by immunoSEQ multiplex PCR, and TCRdb holds only the in-frame ones, with some missing. The sample records 180,000 or so clones, 80% being singletons. The rearrangement links TRBV6-4 to TRBJ2-1; 7 nucleotides line up with TRBD1. Sequencing used PBMCs. This receptor was obtained from a woman aged 25 to 39 in good health and CMV-seronegative. The CDR3 region has the DNA TGTGCCAGCAGTGACAACGAGGGGGCAGAGCAGTTCTTC. Translation gives CASSDNEGAEQFF.